The present entry profiles one T cell receptor beta chain with its context. Its antigen is undetermined. Per germline, CDR1 SNHLY and CDR2 FYNNEI. The CDR3 extends over 16 amino acids. Trimming stripped 5 bases from V and 0 bases from J, with 13 bases between. The protocol was immunoSEQ multiplex PCR, while the TCRdb copy is restricted to in-frame clones and leaves out a portion. The table shows over 2 million clones, with about nine tenths occurring only once. These data come from a study of shared clonotypes between healthy human individuals. Study at large: Participating donors consisted of two women and a few men aged 18 to 49.

Study-level points and caveats: Relative to memory subsets, naive subsets generally showed larger estimated richness.

The chain recombines TRBV2 with TRBJ1-4, with D unclear. The clonotype originates from a young man in good health. Some clones in this sample may be carry-over from other donors' samples. Material: naive CD4+ T cells from PBMCs. Subset specified: CD45RA+ positively selected. The CDR3 protein is CASSSGLTATNEKLFF. The CDR3 coding sequence is TGTGCCAGCAGTTCGGGCCTAACTGCAACTAATGAAAAACTGTTTTTT.